The present T cell receptor beta chain was sequenced within a study of blood T cell repertoires in COVID-19. Study-level information: Sites in the United States, Italy and Spain provided acute and convalescent COVID-19 samples.

Measured with immunoSEQ multiplex PCR; TCRdb has only the in-frame clones, and not every one. This sample yields under 200,000 clones, of which approximately 85% are seen a single time; about 9.1% belongs to the top ten. With 2 bases removed from V and 8 bases from J, the gap between germline ends came to 7 bases. The germline gives CDR1 SGHDT, CDR2 YYEEEE. The CDR3 contains 11 residues. Sequenced material: peripheral blood. This chain joins TRBV5-6 and TRBJ1-2; no clear D gene. This receptor was taken from a woman older than 75 with acute or convalescent COVID-19. CDR3 loop: CASSFVSGYTF. The CDR3 DNA is TGTGCCAGCAGCTTCGTGTCGGGCTACACCTTC.